This T cell receptor beta chain was sequenced in a study of T cells in Graves' hyperthyroidism and ophthalmopathy (dated by TCRdb to the late 2010s). Describing the broader study: Peripheral blood samples were taken at initial diagnosis, before any treatment was given. In addition, the study compared T-cell repertoires in thyroid tissue and in blood from five or six Graves' hyperthyroidism patients. To identify distinguishing TCR V-J signatures, a discovery cohort of about a hundred patients was used, comprising 43 with Graves' ophthalmopathy and some 60 with stable Graves' hyperthyroidism. TCR Vbeta CDR3 sequencing of 130 to 150 peripheral blood samples (fewer than 45 ophthalmopathy, about 74 hyperthyroidism and 17 progressor patients) is reported in the paper. The approximately 100 discovery patients were divided at random into training and test sets in a 7:3 ratio. Whether ophthalmopathy could be predicted prospectively was tested in an independent validation cohort made up of about 20 hyperthyroidism patients plus 17 patients who later progressed to ophthalmopathy. After sampling, hyperthyroidism patients received methimazole starting at 30 mg daily, and ophthalmopathy patients received high-dose intravenous methylprednisolone. General conclusions and limits of the study: Most expanded thyroid clonotypes (frequency above 0.001) were also found in blood, which suggests that blood repertoires may mirror thyroid immune responses. During validation, the model predicted progression to ophthalmopathy a median of about 6.3 months ahead of onset, with roughly 65% sensitivity and about 72% specificity. A 13 V-J signature model separated ophthalmopathy from stable hyperthyroidism, with roughly 88% sensitivity and 81% to 83% specificity in cross-validation and 80%/75% in testing. No statistical method was used to set the sample size in advance, and investigators knew the group allocation.

The TCR beta CDR3 regions were amplified from RNA transcripts. The first round of RT-PCR for the TCR CDR3 was performed with the HTBI primer set and the Qiagen OneStep RT-PCR kit. Libraries were constructed in a second round of multiplex PCR, after which size selection and purification were performed. Paired-end sequencing of the libraries was performed with 100 bp reads on an Illumina HiSeq2000. The authors' pipeline ran thus. SOAPnuke was used to process the raw data, removing reads that contained adapters or uncalled bases, had a mean Phred below 15, or lacked an exact match to the constant primer or identifier. High-quality paired reads were merged using COPE v1.2.5, and each unique nucleotide sequence was defined as a clonotype. MiTCR v1.1 was used to align clonotypes to the IMGT TRBV, TRBD and TRBJ reference segments. The analysis was restricted to V-J combinations with a frequency above 0.0001, which together covered roughly 99% of the repertoires. The TCS score was defined as F50 (clonal expansion) divided by E x V (chaos), with BLOSUM62-based TCRdist calculated between CDR3 peptides within each V-J. Welch's t-statistics and random forest reduced roughly 500 V-J features to about 13, which were used in a naive Bayes classifier (R e1071). TCRdb trimmed the raw reads at Q25, called clones with MiXCR and kept productive beta chains. Each entry is one CDR3 protein sequence, shown with its most common DNA and genes. These V and J calls originate from TCRdb's pipeline instead of the authors' own analysis. The sample table shows 400,000 to 450,000 distinct CDR3 sequences, and 14% to 15% are seen once. The leading ten clones occupy over 10% of the sample.

Moderately to severely active disease, a Clinical Activity Score of at least 3, a NOSPECS grade of at least 4, and a duration under 3 months were present in ophthalmopathy patients. Patients with uncontrolled infections, other autoimmune diseases, pregnancy or lactation were excluded. Clinical symptoms, serum thyroxine and TRAb, thyroid ultrasound, and orbital computed tomography formed the basis for the diagnoses. PBMCs were isolated from 7.5 to 10 ml of fresh peripheral blood by Ficoll-Paque density gradient centrifugation. Total RNA was extracted using Trizol reagent, and RNA quality was assessed on an Agilent 2100 Bioanalyzer. Relative to germline, V is missing 5 bases and J is missing 6 bases, with 10 bases of the junction outside any gene match. The CDR3 runs 15 residues from the cysteine to the phenylalanine. Just CDR3 DNA is preserved here, 45 bases in frame from base 1. According to the germline V gene, CDR1 reads SGHDT and CDR2 reads YYEEEE.

Concerning this clonotype itself: Its target antigen remains unknown. The record has no base qualities; no much larger clone is one base away.

Sequencing was performed on blood. This receptor chain uses TRBV5-6 and TRBJ2-3; 9 of the junction bases match TRBD1. This receptor was identified in a man aged 18 to 29 with Graves' ophthalmopathy. The CDR3 loop reads CASSRTGVHWDTQYF. The DNA is as follows: TGTGCCAGCAGTCGGACAGGGGTTCACTGGGATACGCAGTATTTT.